These T cell receptor beta chains were read from a single sample in a study of chemoradiotherapy in HPV16-positive cancers. Repertoires were generated with immunoSEQ multiplex PCR, while TCRdb's copy carries only in-frame clones and drops some. The sample yields 5,700 or so clones, about 79% seen once. The source was tumor tissue, collected from a patient who underwent chemoradiotherapy. The receptors originated from a human donor with HPV-associated anogenital cancer. Both conserved end residues are part of each CDR3. The D gene is left open where the match is weak. A row's size may be missing; if present it is once, few, many or a size class.

>-|TRBJ1-2|-|TRBV5-1
TGCGCCAGCAGCTCGGACCCACAGACCCCTCGCTATGGCTACACCTTC
CASSSDPQTPRYGYTF
>TRBD1|TRBJ1-4|-|TRBV6-1
TGTGCCAGCAGTCCCAGGGGGGGAACTAATGAAAAACTGTTTTTT
CASSPRGGTNEKLFF
>-|TRBJ1-3|-|TRBV19
TGTGCCAGTAGTCCTGCTGGCTCTGGAAACACCATATATTTT
CASSPAGSGNTIYF
>TRBD2|TRBJ2-7|once|TRBV6-6
TGTGCCAGCAGTAACGGGGGGGCCTACGAGCAGTACTTC
CASSNGGAYEQYF
>-|TRBJ2-7|few|TRBV5-4
TGTGCCAGCAGCGTGGGACTCGATTACGAGCAGTACTTC
CASSVGLDYEQYF
>TRBD1|TRBJ1-2|few|TRBV5-5
TGTGCCAGCAGCTTGGATGGACAGGGCTACGGCTACACCTTC
CASSLDGQGYGYTF
>-|TRBJ2-5|-|TRBV30
TGTGCCTGGAGCAGGGGGGACCAAGAGACCCAGTACTTC
CAWSRGDQETQYF
>-|TRBJ1-2|-|TRBV7-9
TGTGCCAGCAGCCCCCTAGGGACACCCGTCGAGGCTAACTATGGCTACACCTTC
CASSPLGTPVEANYGYTF
>TRBD1|TRBJ1-5|once|TRBV19
TGTGCCAGTAGTACGGGACAGGGATTCAATCAGCCCCAGCATTTT
CASSTGQGFNQPQHF
>-|TRBJ1-2|-|TRBV21-1
TGTGCCAGCAGCAAAGCCCGGGACAGCGAATTCTATGGCTACACCTTC
CASSKARDSEFYGYTF
>-|TRBJ2-5|-|TRBV30
TGTGCCTGGAGTAGGGGGGACCAAGAGACCCAGTACTTC
CAWSRGDQETQYF
>-|TRBJ1-1|-|TRBV6-5
TGTGCCAGCAGTACCTCAGGGAACGCTCTCACTGAAGCTTTCTTT
CASSTSGNALTEAFF
>TRBD1|TRBJ2-7|-|TRBV11-2
TGTGCCAGCAGGGATACCGGGACAGGGGGCTACGAGCAGTACTTC
CASRDTGTGGYEQYF
>-|TRBJ2-5|-|TRBV5-4
TGTGCCAGCAGCGAGGGGGAGACCCAGTACTTC
CASSEGETQYF
>-|TRBJ1-1|-|TRBV9
TGTGCCAGCCGCCCTTTGGCAGGGAATATCATACGTGAAGCTTTCTTT
CASRPLAGNIIREAFF
>-|TRBJ2-1|-|TRBV19
TGTGCCAGTAGCCTAATACGGGTCTCCTACAATGAGCAGTTCTTC
CASSLIRVSYNEQFF
>TRBD1|TRBJ1-6|-|TRBV18
TGTGCCAGCTCACCGGCGGGACAGGGGTCTTCACCCCTCCACTTT
CASSPAGQGSSPLHF
>-|TRBJ2-7|-|TRBV9
TGTGCCAGCAGCCCACAGGGTGCCTACGAGCAGTACTTC
CASSPQGAYEQYF
>-|TRBJ2-7|-|TRBV11-2
TGTGCCAGCAGTTGGAAGGAGGGTGAGCAGTACTTC
CASSWKEGEQYF
>TRBD1|TRBJ1-5|-|TRBV7-9
TGTGCCAGCAGCTCGACAGGGGAAAGCAATCAGCCCCAGCATTTT
CASSSTGESNQPQHF
>-|TRBJ2-1|-|TRBV30
TGTGCCTGGAGTGCACAGTTCAGGGGTGAGCAGTTCTTC
CAWSAQFRGEQFF
>-|TRBJ1-1|few|TRBV6-5
TGTGCCAGCAGTTACCAGGGGATCACTGAAGCTTTCTTT
CASSYQGITEAFF
>-|TRBJ1-1|-|TRBV7-9
TGTGCCAGCAGCCAAACGGCAGGAGGCACTGAAGCTTTCTTT
CASSQTAGGTEAFF
>TRBD1|TRBJ2-2|-|TRBV15
TGTGCCACCAGCAGAGGGGACAGTATTTACACCGGGGAGCTGTTTTTT
CATSRGDSIYTGELFF
>TRBD2|TRBJ2-1|-|TRBV10-3
TGTGCCATCAGTGTCGCGGGGGGCACCCGTGAGCAGTTCTTC
CAISVAGGTREQFF
>-|TRBJ1-5|-|TRBV29-1
TGCAGCGCCCGACAGACCCTCAATCAGCCCCAGCATTTT
CSARQTLNQPQHF
>TRBD1|TRBJ2-7|-|TRBV29-1
TGCAGCGTTGAAGACCAGTTCAACAGCACAGGGGGCTACGAGCAGTACTTC
CSVEDQFNSTGGYEQYF
>-|TRBJ1-6|-|TRBV10-3
TGTGCCATCAGTGATAGTGACAGAAGTCCATATAATTCACCCCTCCACTTT
CAISDSDRSPYNSPLHF
>-|TRBJ1-2|-|TRBV9
TGTGCCAGCAGCGTAGAGGGCGGGAATGGCTACACCTTC
CASSVEGGNGYTF
>TRBD1|TRBJ2-3|-|TRBV11-2
TGTGCCAGCAGCGCAAACAGGGGTACGCAGTATTTT
CASSANRGTQYF
>TRBD2|TRBJ2-4|-|TRBV10-3
TGTGCCATCAGTGAGGGCGGGGGGACGGCCAAAAACATTCAGTACTTC
CAISEGGGTAKNIQYF
>-|TRBJ1-4|few|TRBV30
TGTGCCTGGAGTGATAGTGAAAAACTGTTTTTT
CAWSDSEKLFF
>-|TRBJ2-7|-|TRBV29-1
TGCAGCGTCGGCCGTCTGGGCGAGCAGTACTTC
CSVGRLGEQYF
>TRBD2|TRBJ2-1|-|TRBV7-9
TGTGCCAGCAGCGGGAGCGGGGGGGCCGGGAATGAGCAGTTCTTC
CASSGSGGAGNEQFF
>-|TRBJ2-2|-|TRBV9
TGTGCCAGCAGCGTAGTATTAGAGGGTCCCGGGGAGCTGTTTTTT
CASSVVLEGPGELFF
>TRBD1|TRBJ2-3|once|TRBV4-3
TGCGCCAGCAGCCAAAATTTGGGACAGAGCACAGATACGCAGTATTTT
CASSQNLGQSTDTQYF
>TRBD2|TRBJ2-3|-|TRBV7-6
TGTGCCAGCAGCCTAACCGGGACTAGGGAAGATACGCAGTATTTT
CASSLTGTREDTQYF
>-|TRBJ2-7|-|TRBV7-9
TGTGCCAGCAGCTTAAACGCCGCGCACGAGCAGTACTTC
CASSLNAAHEQYF
>TRBD1|TRBJ1-2|once|TRBV7-2
TGTGCCAGCAGCCCCTCCGGGACAGGGTCCTATGGCTACACCTTC
CASSPSGTGSYGYTF
>-|TRBJ2-3|-|TRBV6-6
TGTGCCAGCAGTTACGACAGGAGCACAGATACGCAGTATTTT
CASSYDRSTDTQYF
>TRBD1|TRBJ1-5|-|TRBV7-2
TGTGCCAGCAGCCAAACACAGGGGGCGGTTAGTCAGCCCCAGCATTTT
CASSQTQGAVSQPQHF
>TRBD2|TRBJ2-3|-|TRBV6-1
TGTGCCAGCAGTGAAGGATATACTAGCGGCTTCACAGATACGCAGTATTTT
CASSEGYTSGFTDTQYF
>TRBD2|TRBJ2-5|-|TRBV6-5
TGTGCCAGCAGTTACTCGAGAGCGGGGGAGGCCCAGTACTTC
CASSYSRAGEAQYF
>-|TRBJ2-2|-|TRBV19
TGTGCCAGTAGTATAGCAGGACAGTACAACACCGGGGAGCTGTTTTTT
CASSIAGQYNTGELFF
>TRBD1|TRBJ1-5|once|TRBV6-1
TGTGCCAGCAGTGCGTTGACAGGGGGAATTCAGCCCCAGCATTTT
CASSALTGGIQPQHF
>-|TRBJ2-2|-|TRBV7-2
TGTGCCAGCAGCTTATTTGCAGGCACCCGCTCGAACACCGGGGAGCTGTTTTTT
CASSLFAGTRSNTGELFF
>-|TRBJ2-2|once|TRBV6-1
TGTGCCAGCAGTCCGACAGCCCCGAACACCGGGGAGCTGTTTTTT
CASSPTAPNTGELFF
>-|TRBJ1-5|few|TRBV10-3
TGTGCCATCAGCCACAGGGCTGGGCAGCCCCAGCATTTT
CAISHRAGQPQHF
>-|TRBJ2-4|-|TRBV5-1
TGCGCCAGCAGCCTTACAGGGCGTAACAAAAACATTCAGTACTTC
CASSLTGRNKNIQYF
>-|TRBJ1-6|once|TRBV19
TGTGCCAGTAGTATCGGCAGCTCCTATAATTCACCCCTCCACTTT
CASSIGSSYNSPLHF
>-|TRBJ2-7|once|TRBV28
TGTGCCAGCGCCGCAGGGGCCCTTTACTACGAGCAGTACTTC
CASAAGALYYEQYF
>-|TRBJ1-3|-|TRBV6-5
TGTGCCAGCAGTGGTGGAAACACCATATATTTT
CASSGGNTIYF
>TRBD1|TRBJ2-1|-|TRBV6-6
TGTGCCAGCAGTTACTCGAACAGGGGGAGGTGGAATGAGCAGTTCTTC
CASSYSNRGRWNEQFF
>-|TRBJ2-7|medium-sized|TRBV5-5
TGTGCCAGCAGCTTGGCCGGGGGCCCCCAGTACGAGCAGTACTTC
CASSLAGGPQYEQYF
>-|TRBJ1-1|-|TRBV4-1
TGCGCCAGCAGCCAAGGCATGTCTGAAGCTTTCTTT
CASSQGMSEAFF